These 31 T cell receptor beta chains were sequenced from one sample in a study of cytomegalovirus exposure and HLA in healthy donors. Both 60 Vbeta primers and 13 Jbeta primers went into the PCR. Sequencing was performed with immunoSEQ multiplex PCR; in TCRdb, only in-frame clones are kept and a portion is missing. The profile shows around 130,000 clones, about 80% of them singletons. The source material was PBMCs. Receptors were obtained from a woman aged 40 to 50 in good health and CMV-seronegative.

The genes are TRBV7-6 and TRBJ2-7; 9 positions match TRBD2. This CDR3 has 17 residues. Germline CDR1 reads SGHVS; CDR2 reads FNYEAQ. V lost 1 base, J lost 7 bases, and 14 bases stayed unmatched. The CDR3 DNA reads as TGTGCCAGCAGCTTAGAAGGGCCGGGACTAGCTTTGGGTGAGCAGTACTTC. Translation gives CASSLEGPGLALGEQYF.

The rearrangement joins TRBV7-9 to TRBJ1-1; no definite D call. The CDR3 spans 14 residues. Germline assignment: CDR1 SEHNR and CDR2 FQNEAQ (reference sequence). V lost 5 bases and J lost 1, with 11 bases in between. The CDR3 spells CASSPRAGNTEAFF. The CDR3 bases are TGTGCCAGCAGCCCGCGGGCGGGGAACACTGAAGCTTTCTTT.

The chain couples TRBV5-1 to TRBJ1-1; possible D gene TRBD1, 5 bases. The CDR3 has 14 amino acids. V lost 5 bases, J lost 1 base, and 12 bases lay in between. The germline V gene has CDR1 SGHRS and CDR2 YFSETQ. The CDR3 spells CASRQGGRNTEAFF. The CDR3 DNA reads TGCGCCAGCAGGCAGGGTGGTCGGAACACTGAAGCTTTCTTT.

The chain is built from TRBV19 and TRBJ2-7; no reliable D call. Germline CDR1 is LNHDA and CDR2 is SQIVND (reference sequence). The CDR3 covers 14 residues. Trimming took 3 bases from V and 0 from J, leaving 9 bases between them. Here the CDR3 DNA reads TGTGCCAGTAGTATCTCGGCAGGCTCCTACGAGCAGTACTTC. Encoded protein: CASSISAGSYEQYF.

The rearrangement joins TRBV19 to TRBJ1-1, with TRBD1 as a possible D gene (6 bases). The CDR3 spans 16 residues. Germline V gene data show CDR1 as LNHDA and CDR2 as SQIVND (reference sequence). The V and J ends lost 3 bases and 0 bases respectively, with 14 bases between them. This chain's CDR3 is CASSIGQGLVNTEAFF. For the CDR3, the DNA is TGTGCCAGTAGTATTGGGCAGGGGCTAGTGAACACTGAAGCTTTCTTT.

This clone was recorded once. This same CDR3 is encoded by further DNA sequences in the sample. The chain couples TRBV7-9 to TRBJ1-2, with TRBD1 as a possible D gene (5 bases). Germline V gives CDR1 SEHNR, CDR2 FQNEAQ (reference sequence). The ends were cut back, 1 base at V and 4 bases at J, with 10 bases in the middle. This CDR3 comprises 14 residues. CDR3 coding DNA: TGTGCCAGCAGCTTAGGCGGGACTGCCTATGGCTACACCTTC. Translated: CASSLGGTAYGYTF.

This clone occurred once. This sequence joins TRBV6-1 and TRBJ1-6, with 8 bases fitting TRBD1. V was pared by 4 bases and J by 7 bases, with 6 bases of the junction left unmatched. This CDR3 has 15 amino acids. Germline V gene data show CDR1 as MNHNS and CDR2 as SASEGT. The CDR3 protein is CASSAAGGKNSPLHF. CDR3 coding DNA: TGTGCCAGCAGTGCCGCAGGGGGCAAAAATTCACCCCTCCACTTT.

The rearrangement uses TRBV5-1 and TRBJ1-1; tentatively, D is TRBD1 (6 bases). Per the germline V gene, CDR1 is SGHRS and CDR2 is YFSETQ. V gave up 4 bases and J gave up 1 base, with 14 bases separating them. The CDR3 is made up of 15 amino acids. Written as DNA, the CDR3 is TGCGCCAGCAGCGTGGGGGGGCGCGGGAACACTGAAGCTTTCTTT. The encoded protein is CASSVGGRGNTEAFF.

This clone was seen a single time. The chain employs TRBV6-5 and TRBJ2-5, with 7 bases identical to TRBD2. Trimming took 2 bases from V and 4 from J; bases not matched to a gene: 4. The V gene's germline CDR1 is MNHEY and CDR2 SVGAGI. The CDR3 contains 14 residues. The CDR3 loop reads CASSYDWGGETQYF. The CDR3 DNA reads TGTGCCAGCAGTTACGACTGGGGGGGAGAGACCCAGTACTTC.

This chain links TRBV4-1 with TRBJ2-5, with D possibly matching TRBD2 (6 bases). V lost 1 base and J 5 bases, leaving 11 bases between the germline ends. The CDR3 is made up of 14 amino acids. Germline V gene lookup returns CDR1 MGHRA and CDR2 YSYEKL. The CDR3 reads CASSQGASVETQYF. The DNA of the CDR3 is TGCGCCAGCAGCCAAGGGGCTAGCGTGGAGACCCAGTACTTC.

Turning to this clone: Other DNA sequences of this sample code for an identical CDR3. V is TRBV19 and J is TRBJ1-3; D call uncertain. V lost 6 bases, J lost 2 bases, and 8 bases lay in between. Germline values: CDR1 LNHDA, CDR2 SQIVND (reference sequence). The CDR3 contains 13 residues. The CDR3 region has the DNA TGTGCCAGTAGGTTGGGAGCTGGAAACACCATATATTTT. Translation: CASRLGAGNTIYF.

V and J are TRBV5-6 and TRBJ1-2; 8 positions agree with TRBD1. Per germline, CDR1 SGHDT and CDR2 YYEEEE. The CDR3 length is 17 residues. The junction had 12 bases not matched to a gene; V was cut back by 2 bases and J by 3 bases. This CDR3 reads CASSFYVPGGAYYGYTF. CDR3 bases: TGTGCCAGCAGCTTTTATGTTCCAGGGGGCGCGTACTATGGCTACACCTTC.

Only a few counts were recorded for this clone. This chain connects TRBV6-5 to TRBJ1-6, with TRBD1 matching 7 bases. Trimming removed 7 bases from V and 9 bases from J; junction bases left unmatched: 9. This CDR3 spans 14 amino acids. The V gene's germline CDR1 is MNHEY and CDR2 SVGAGI. The CDR3 protein is CASTSQGMSSPLHF. CDR3 DNA sequence: TGTGCCAGCACCTCACAGGGGATGAGTTCACCCCTCCACTTT.

This chain links TRBV7-6 with TRBJ2-3; 8 nucleotides align to TRBD2. Germline CDR1 is SGHVS and CDR2 is FNYEAQ. The CDR3 is made up of 16 amino acids. V lost 1 base and J lost 0; bases outside the gene matches: 3. In DNA form, the CDR3 reads TGTGCCAGCAGCTTAGTTTCTAGCGGGAGCACAGATACGCAGTATTTT. Translation gives CASSLVSSGSTDTQYF.

The rearrangement links TRBV5-8 to TRBJ2-5; the D is unclear. The CDR3 runs to 13 residues. Germline V gene sequence: CDR1 SGHTS, CDR2 YDEGEE. The V and J ends lost 0 bases and 5 bases respectively, with 8 bases between them. The CDR3 sequence is CASSLVGLETQYF. DNA of the CDR3: TGTGCCAGCAGCTTGGTGGGCCTGGAGACCCAGTACTTC. Variable domain in full (rest from reference TRBV5-8 and TRBJ2-5): EAGVTQSPTHLIKTRGQQATLRCSPISGHTSVYWYQQALGLGLQFLLWYDEGEERNRGNFPPRFSGRQFPNYSSELNVNALELEDSALYLCASSLVGLETQYFGPGTRLLVL.

About this clone: Its ends do not fully match the called genes, so a read error is possible. The rearrangement uses TRBV4-3 and TRBJ1-6; 8 bases agree with TRBD1. Per germline, CDR1 LGHNA and CDR2 YSLEER. This CDR3 is built from 17 residues. CDR3 protein: CASRQDPDRGYNSPLHF. The CDR3, as DNA: TGCGCCAGCCGCCAAGACCCCGACAGGGGTTATAATTCACCCCTCCACTTT.

Only a few counts were recorded for this clone. This sequence joins TRBV2 and TRBJ1-5; D ambiguous. Trimming shortened V by 6 bases and J by 9 bases, and 9 bases separated the two germline ends. Germline CDR1 reads SNHLY; CDR2 reads FYNNEI. The CDR3 runs to 11 residues. CDR3 nucleotides: TGTGCCAGCAGGGACTCGTGGCCCCAGCATTTT. Translating it yields CASRDSWPQHF.

This chain connects TRBV6-1 to TRBJ1-1, with D hard to call. This CDR3 has 13 amino acids. The germline V gene has CDR1 MNHNS and CDR2 SASEGT. Trimming removed 8 bases at V and 5 bases at J, with 15 bases between. The CDR3 DNA follows: TGTGCCAGCTGGGAATGGAGGCGGACTGAAGCTTTCTTT. It translates to CASWEWRRTEAFF.

The gene calls are TRBV5-1 and TRBJ2-5; 7 bases map to TRBD2. This CDR3 is 15 amino acids long. Germline CDR1 SGHRS, CDR2 YFSETQ. Trimming took 4 bases from V and 5 from J; bases not matched to a gene: 11. CDR3 loop: CASSREVSSRETQYF. The DNA of the CDR3 is TGCGCCAGCAGCCGGGAGGTGTCCTCTCGGGAGACCCAGTACTTC.

The chain has TRBV5-5 and TRBJ1-6; 11 bases line up with TRBD1. This CDR3 is built from 14 residues. Losses at the gene ends were 4 bases for V and 7 bases for J; bases not matched to a gene: 1. Germline lookup yields CDR1 SGHKS and CDR2 YYEKEE (reference sequence). This CDR3 reads CASSRDRGNSPLHF. As DNA, the CDR3 is TGTGCCAGCAGCCGGGACAGGGGGAATTCACCCCTCCACTTT.

This rearrangement joins TRBV7-9 to TRBJ1-2; 7 bases fit TRBD1. This CDR3 has 13 residues. The germline V gene has CDR1 SEHNR and CDR2 FQNEAQ (reference sequence). V was clipped by 6 bases and J by 8 bases; unmatched bases: 9. The CDR3 is CASSSQGFAGYTF. Here the CDR3 DNA reads TGTGCCAGCAGTTCACAGGGGTTCGCGGGCTACACCTTC.

The chain joins TRBV4-3 to TRBJ2-5; 13 bases match TRBD2. The V gene end was trimmed by 0 bases and the J gene end by 4 bases; junction bases not matched to a gene: 5. Germline V gene data show CDR1 as LGHNA and CDR2 as YSLEER. CDR3 length: 17 residues. In DNA form, the CDR3 reads TGCGCCAGCAGCCAAGATCTGCGACTAGCGGGGGGAGAGACCCAGTACTTC. The encoded protein is CASSQDLRLAGGETQYF.

The chain is built from TRBV4-3 and TRBJ2-3, with D tentatively TRBD2 (6 bases). Between the trimmed V and J ends, which lost 2 bases and 4 bases, there was a span of 13 bases. This CDR3 spans 15 amino acids. The germline CDR1 and CDR2 sequences are LGHNA and YSLEER. CDR3 protein: CASSQSWWGADTQYF. In DNA form, the CDR3 reads TGCGCCAGCAGCCAATCCTGGTGGGGGGCAGATACGCAGTATTTT.

The rearrangement joins TRBV2 to TRBJ1-5; weak D call: TRBD1 (5 bases). The CDR3 consists of 15 residues. V lost 1 base to trimming and J lost 0 bases, with 7 bases between them. Germline V gene sequence: CDR1 SNHLY, CDR2 FYNNEI. CDR3 amino acids: CASSEGGHSNQPQHF. CDR3 sequence (DNA): TGTGCCAGCAGTGAAGGAGGACATAGCAATCAGCCCCAGCATTTT.

The chain employs TRBV14 and TRBJ2-7; a weak D match, TRBD1 (5 bases). The CDR3 contains 15 residues. Trimming left V 0 bases short and J 0 bases short, with 9 bases between. CDR1 is SGHDN and CDR2 is FVKESK in the germline V gene. CDR3 amino acids: CASSQEGAYSYEQYF. CDR3 nucleotides: TGTGCCAGCAGCCAAGAAGGGGCGTACTCCTACGAGCAGTACTTC.

V gene TRBV5-1 combines with J gene TRBJ2-5, with 11 bases identical to TRBD2. This CDR3 spans 14 amino acids. CDR1 and CDR2 (germline): SGHRS, YFSETQ. Trimming removed 7 bases from V and 0 bases from J; junction bases left unmatched: 2. CDR3 bases: TGCGCCAGCGGGACTAGCGGCAACCAAGAGACCCAGTACTTC. This sequence encodes CASGTSGNQETQYF.

The table lists this clone with a few counts. A read error may produce the germline difference seen at one junction end. This chain joins TRBV7-3 and TRBJ2-1; 7 bases are shared with TRBD1. The CDR3 length is 15 residues. Looked up from germline, CDR1 is SGHTA and CDR2 is FQGTGA. CDR3 protein: CPSSPRTPREGAVVF. DNA of the CDR3: TGTCCCAGCAGCCCCCGGACGCCCCGCGAGGGGGCAGTGGTCTTC.

This clone appeared a single time. This chain connects TRBV28 to TRBJ2-7, with TRBD1 matching over 9 bases. Germline-derived CDR1 and CDR2 are MDHEN and SYDVKM. The CDR3 totals 17 residues. J lost 0 bases, V lost 6 bases, and 12 bases had no gene match. The CDR3 region is CASSDTGTGTASYEQYF. For the CDR3, the DNA is TGTGCCAGCAGCGATACCGGGACAGGGACCGCCTCCTACGAGCAGTACTTC. The full variable domain, in which reference TRBV28 and TRBJ2-7 provide the parts outside the CDR3, is DVKVTQSSRYLVKRTGEKVFLECVQDMDHENMFWYRQDPGLGLRLIYFSYDVKMKEKGDIPEGYSVSREKKERFSLILESASTNQTSMYLCASSDTGTGTASYEQYFGPGTRLTVT.

There are a few counts of this clone. The V call is TRBV5-1, the J call TRBJ2-7; 8 bases align to TRBD1. The CDR3 is made up of 14 amino acids. V lost 4 bases, J lost 6 bases, and 9 bases stayed unmatched. The germline gives CDR1 SGHRS, CDR2 YFSETQ. DNA for the CDR3: TGCGCCAGCAGCCCATTCACACAGGGGGGCGAGCAGTACTTC. Protein: CASSPFTQGGEQYF.

The V gene is TRBV5-4, the J gene TRBJ2-3, with D perhaps matching TRBD2 (7 bases). The CDR3 is 15 amino acids. V dropped 1 base and J dropped 6 bases, with 15 bases sitting between them. Germline V CDR1 and CDR2: SGHNT, YYREEE (reference sequence). CDR3 DNA: TGTGCCAGCAGCTTGTTTGTACAGGGAGGGGATACGCAGTATTTT. Its translation: CASSLFVQGGDTQYF. Combining the CDR3 with reference TRBV5-4 and TRBJ2-3 gives the whole variable domain ETGVTQSPTHLIKTRGQQVTLRCSSQSGHNTVSWYQQALGQGPQFIFQYYREEENGRGNFPPRFSGLQFPNYSSELNVNALELDDSALYLCASSLFVQGGDTQYFGPGTRLTVL.

The chain employs TRBV19 and TRBJ1-1; D remains unclear. The V and J ends lost 2 bases and 4 bases respectively, with 11 bases between them. CDR3 length equals 14 residues. Looked up from germline, CDR1 is LNHDA and CDR2 is SQIVND (reference sequence). CDR3: CASSIRQVGTEAFF. DNA for the CDR3: TGTGCCAGTAGTATACGGCAGGTTGGCACTGAAGCTTTCTTT.